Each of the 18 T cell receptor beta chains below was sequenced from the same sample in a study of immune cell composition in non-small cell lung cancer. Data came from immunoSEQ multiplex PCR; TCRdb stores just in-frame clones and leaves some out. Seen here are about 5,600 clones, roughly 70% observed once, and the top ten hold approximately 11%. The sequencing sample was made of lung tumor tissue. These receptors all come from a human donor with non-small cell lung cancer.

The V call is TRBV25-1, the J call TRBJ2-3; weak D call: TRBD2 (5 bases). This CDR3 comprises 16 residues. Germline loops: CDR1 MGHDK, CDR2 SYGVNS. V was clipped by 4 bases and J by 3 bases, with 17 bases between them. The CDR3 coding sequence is TGTGCCAGCAGTGCCCGATTTATGAGGGAAACAGATACGCAGTATTTT. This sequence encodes CASSARFMRETDTQYF.

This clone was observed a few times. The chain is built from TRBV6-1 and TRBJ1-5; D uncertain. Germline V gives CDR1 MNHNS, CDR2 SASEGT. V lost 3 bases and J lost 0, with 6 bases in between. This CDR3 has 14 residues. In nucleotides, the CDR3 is TGTGCCAGCAGTGAGAGTTATAGCAATCAGCCCCAGCATTTT. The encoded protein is CASSESYSNQPQHF.

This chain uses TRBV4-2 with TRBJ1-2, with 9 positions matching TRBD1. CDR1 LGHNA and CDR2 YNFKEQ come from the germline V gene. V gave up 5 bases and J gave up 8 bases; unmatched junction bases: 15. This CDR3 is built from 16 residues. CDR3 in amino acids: CASSLGGGQGAWGYTF. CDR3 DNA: TGTGCCAGCAGCTTAGGTGGGGGACAGGGCGCATGGGGCTACACCTTC.

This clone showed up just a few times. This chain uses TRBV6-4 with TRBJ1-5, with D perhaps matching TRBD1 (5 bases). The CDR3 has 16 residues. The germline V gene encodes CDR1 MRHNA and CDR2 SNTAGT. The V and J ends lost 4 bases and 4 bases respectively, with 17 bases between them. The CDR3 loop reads CASSVRGPGFNQPQHF. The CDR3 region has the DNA TGTGCCAGCAGTGTAAGGGGTCCGGGTTTTAATCAGCCCCAGCATTTT.

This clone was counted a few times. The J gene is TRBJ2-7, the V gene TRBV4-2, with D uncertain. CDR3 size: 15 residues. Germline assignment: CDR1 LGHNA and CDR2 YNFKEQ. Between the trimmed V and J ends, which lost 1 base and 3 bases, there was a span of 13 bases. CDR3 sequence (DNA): TGTGCCAGCAGCCAAGGCGGAGCTGCCAACTACGAGCAGTACTTC. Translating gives CASSQGGAANYEQYF.

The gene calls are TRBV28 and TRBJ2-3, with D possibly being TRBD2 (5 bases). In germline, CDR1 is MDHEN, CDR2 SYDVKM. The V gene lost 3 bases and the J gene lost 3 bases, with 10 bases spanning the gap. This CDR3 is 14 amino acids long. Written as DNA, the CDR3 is TGTGCCAGCAGTTTGCTAGCCGGGACAGATACGCAGTATTTT. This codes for CASSLLAGTDTQYF.

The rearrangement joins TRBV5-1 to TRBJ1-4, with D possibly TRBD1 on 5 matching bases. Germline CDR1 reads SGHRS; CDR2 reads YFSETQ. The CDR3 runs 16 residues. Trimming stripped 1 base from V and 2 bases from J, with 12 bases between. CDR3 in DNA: TGCGCCAGCAGCTTGTGGCCAGGGAAGACTAATGAAAAACTGTTTTTT. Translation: CASSLWPGKTNEKLFF.

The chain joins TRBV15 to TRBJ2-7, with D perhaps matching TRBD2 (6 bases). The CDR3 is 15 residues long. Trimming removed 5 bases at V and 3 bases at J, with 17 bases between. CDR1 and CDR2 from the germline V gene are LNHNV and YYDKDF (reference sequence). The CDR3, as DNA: TGTGCCACCAGCGTTGGCAGGACGGGGGACTACGAGCAGTACTTC. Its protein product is CATSVGRTGDYEQYF.

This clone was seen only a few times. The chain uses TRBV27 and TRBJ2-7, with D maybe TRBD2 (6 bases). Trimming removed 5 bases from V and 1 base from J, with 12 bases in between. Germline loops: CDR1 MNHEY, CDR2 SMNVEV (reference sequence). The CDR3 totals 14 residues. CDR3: CASSPMGGSYEQYF. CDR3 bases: TGTGCCAGCAGTCCCATGGGAGGATCCTACGAGCAGTACTTC.

The CDR3 spells CASSWGGNLNTEAFF. The CDR3 nucleotides read TGTGCCAGCAGTTGGGGGGGAAACCTGAACACTGAAGCTTTCTTT. The V and J genes are TRBV2 and TRBJ1-1; tentative D call: TRBD1 (5 bases). V was clipped by 5 bases and J by 0 bases, with 13 bases between them. The germline gives CDR1 SNHLY, CDR2 FYNNEI. CDR3 length: 15 amino acids.

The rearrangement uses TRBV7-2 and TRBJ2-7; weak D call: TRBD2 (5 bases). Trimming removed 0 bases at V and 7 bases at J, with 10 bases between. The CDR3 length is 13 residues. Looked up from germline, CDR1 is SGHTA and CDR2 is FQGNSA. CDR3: CASSLAEGQEQYF. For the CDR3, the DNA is TGTGCCAGCAGCTTAGCAGAGGGTCAGGAGCAGTACTTC.

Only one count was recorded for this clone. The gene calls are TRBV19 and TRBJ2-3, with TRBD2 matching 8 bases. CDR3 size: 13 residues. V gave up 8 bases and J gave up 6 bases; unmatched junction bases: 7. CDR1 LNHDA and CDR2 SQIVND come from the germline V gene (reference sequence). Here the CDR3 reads CASGLRGGDTQYF. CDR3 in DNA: TGTGCCAGTGGTTTACGGGGGGGCGATACGCAGTATTTT.

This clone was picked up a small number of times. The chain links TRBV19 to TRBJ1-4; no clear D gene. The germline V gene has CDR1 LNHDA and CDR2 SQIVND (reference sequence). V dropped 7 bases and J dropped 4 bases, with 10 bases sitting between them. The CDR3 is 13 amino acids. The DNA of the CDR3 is TGTGCCAGTACCCGGGAGGATAATGAAAAACTGTTTTTT. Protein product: CASTREDNEKLFF.

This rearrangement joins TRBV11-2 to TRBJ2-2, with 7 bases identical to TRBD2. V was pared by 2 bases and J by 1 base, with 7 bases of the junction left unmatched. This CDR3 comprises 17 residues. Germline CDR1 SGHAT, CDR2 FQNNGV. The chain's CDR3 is CASSLIGGGLNTGELFF. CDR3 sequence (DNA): TGTGCCAGCAGCTTAATCGGGGGAGGGCTGAACACCGGGGAGCTGTTTTTT.

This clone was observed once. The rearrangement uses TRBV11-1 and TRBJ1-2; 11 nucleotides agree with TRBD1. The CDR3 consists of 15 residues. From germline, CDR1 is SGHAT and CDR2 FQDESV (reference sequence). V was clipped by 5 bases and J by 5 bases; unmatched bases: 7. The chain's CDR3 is CASSPRTGGLYGYTF. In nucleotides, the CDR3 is TGTGCCAGCAGCCCGAGGACAGGGGGCTTGTATGGCTACACCTTC.

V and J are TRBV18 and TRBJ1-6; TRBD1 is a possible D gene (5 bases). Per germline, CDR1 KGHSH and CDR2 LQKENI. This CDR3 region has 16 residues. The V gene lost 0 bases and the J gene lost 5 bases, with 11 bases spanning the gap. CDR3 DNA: TGTGCCAGCTCACCACCAGGGGCCAAAGATAATTCACCCCTCCACTTT. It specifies CASSPPGAKDNSPLHF.

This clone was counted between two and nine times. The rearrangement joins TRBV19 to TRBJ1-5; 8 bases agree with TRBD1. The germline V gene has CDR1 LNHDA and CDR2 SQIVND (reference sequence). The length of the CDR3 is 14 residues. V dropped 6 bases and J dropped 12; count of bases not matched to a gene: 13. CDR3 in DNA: TGTGCCAGTAGGGGAGACAGGGGAATTAATTACCAGCATTTT. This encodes CASRGDRGINYQHF.

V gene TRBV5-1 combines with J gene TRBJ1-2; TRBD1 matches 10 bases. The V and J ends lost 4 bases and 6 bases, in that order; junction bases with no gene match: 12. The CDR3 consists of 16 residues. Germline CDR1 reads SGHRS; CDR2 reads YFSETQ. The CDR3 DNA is TGCGCCAGCAGCCTGACAGGGGGCGCCCTGGATGATGGCTACACCTTC. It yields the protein CASSLTGGALDDGYTF. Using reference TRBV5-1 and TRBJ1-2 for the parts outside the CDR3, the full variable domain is KAGVTQTPRYLIKTRGQQVTLSCSPISGHRSVSWYQQTPGQGLQFLFEYFSETQRNKGNFPGRFSGRQFSNSRSEMNVSTLELGDSALYLCASSLTGGALDDGYTFGSGTRLTVV.